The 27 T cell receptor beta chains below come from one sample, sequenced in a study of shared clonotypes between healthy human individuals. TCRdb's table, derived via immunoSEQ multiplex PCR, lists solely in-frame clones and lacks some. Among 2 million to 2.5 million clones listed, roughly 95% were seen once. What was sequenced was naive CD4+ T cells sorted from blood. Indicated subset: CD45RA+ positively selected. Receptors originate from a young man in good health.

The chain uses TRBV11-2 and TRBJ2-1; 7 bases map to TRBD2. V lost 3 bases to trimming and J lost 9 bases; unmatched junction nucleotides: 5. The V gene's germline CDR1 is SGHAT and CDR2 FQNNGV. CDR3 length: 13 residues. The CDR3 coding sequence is TGTGCCAGCAGCTTGGGGGGGAACGTTGAGCAGTTCTTC. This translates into CASSLGGNVEQFF.

CDR3 in DNA: TGTGCCAGCAGTGAAGCGCTTTCTAAAGGATATCAAGAGACCCAGTACTTC. Translating it yields CASSEALSKGYQETQYF. The J gene is TRBJ2-5, the V gene TRBV2; no reliable D call. The CDR3 spans 17 residues. Trimming shortened V by 0 bases and J by 2 bases, and 16 bases separated the two germline ends. CDR1 and CDR2 (germline): SNHLY, FYNNEI.

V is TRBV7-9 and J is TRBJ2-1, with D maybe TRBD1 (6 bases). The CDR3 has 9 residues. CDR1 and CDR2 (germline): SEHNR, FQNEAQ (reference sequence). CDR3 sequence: CAGGNEQFF. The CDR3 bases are TGTGCAGGGGGCAATGAGCAGTTCTTC.

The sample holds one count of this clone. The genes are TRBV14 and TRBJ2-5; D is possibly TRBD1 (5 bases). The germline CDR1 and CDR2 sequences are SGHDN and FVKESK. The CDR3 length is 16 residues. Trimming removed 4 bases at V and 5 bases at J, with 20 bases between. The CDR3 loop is CASSLTGRGLRETQYF. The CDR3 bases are TGTGCCAGCAGCCTAACAGGAAGAGGATTGCGGGAGACCCAGTACTTC.

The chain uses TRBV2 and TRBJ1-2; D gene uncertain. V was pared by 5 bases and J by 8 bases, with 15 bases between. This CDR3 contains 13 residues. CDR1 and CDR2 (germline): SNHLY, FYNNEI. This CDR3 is CASSPRPPQGYTF. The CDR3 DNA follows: TGTGCCAGCAGTCCTCGGCCCCCCCAGGGCTACACCTTC.

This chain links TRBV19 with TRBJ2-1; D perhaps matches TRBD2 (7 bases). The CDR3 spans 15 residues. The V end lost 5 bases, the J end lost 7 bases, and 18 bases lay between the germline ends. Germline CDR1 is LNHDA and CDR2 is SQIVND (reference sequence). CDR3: CASSPWGGSGNEQFF. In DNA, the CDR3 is TGTGCCAGTAGTCCCTGGGGGGGCAGTGGGAATGAGCAGTTCTTC.

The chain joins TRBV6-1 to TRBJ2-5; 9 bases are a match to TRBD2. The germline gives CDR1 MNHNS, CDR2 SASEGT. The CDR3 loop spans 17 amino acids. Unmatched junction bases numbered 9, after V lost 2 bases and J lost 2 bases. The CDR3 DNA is TGTGCCAGCAGTGAAAGGTTAGCGGGAGAGTGGCAAGAGACCCAGTACTTC. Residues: CASSERLAGEWQETQYF.

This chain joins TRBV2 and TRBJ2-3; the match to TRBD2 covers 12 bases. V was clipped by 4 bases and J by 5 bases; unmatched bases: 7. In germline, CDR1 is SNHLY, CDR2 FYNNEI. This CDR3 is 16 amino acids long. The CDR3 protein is CASSAGLAGWGDTQYF. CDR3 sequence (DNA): TGTGCCAGCAGTGCCGGACTAGCGGGGTGGGGAGATACGCAGTATTTT.

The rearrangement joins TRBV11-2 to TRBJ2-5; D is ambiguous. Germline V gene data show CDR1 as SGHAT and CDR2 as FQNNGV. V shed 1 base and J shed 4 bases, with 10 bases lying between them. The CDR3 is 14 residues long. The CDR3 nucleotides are TGTGCCAGCAGCTTAGCTCACGGTGGAGAGACCCAGTACTTC. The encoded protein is CASSLAHGGETQYF.

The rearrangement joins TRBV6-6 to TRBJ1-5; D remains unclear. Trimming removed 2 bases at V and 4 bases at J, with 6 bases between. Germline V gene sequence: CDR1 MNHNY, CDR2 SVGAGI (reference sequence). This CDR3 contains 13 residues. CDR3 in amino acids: CASSYVPNQPQHF. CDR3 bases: TGTGCCAGCAGTTACGTTCCGAATCAGCCCCAGCATTTT.

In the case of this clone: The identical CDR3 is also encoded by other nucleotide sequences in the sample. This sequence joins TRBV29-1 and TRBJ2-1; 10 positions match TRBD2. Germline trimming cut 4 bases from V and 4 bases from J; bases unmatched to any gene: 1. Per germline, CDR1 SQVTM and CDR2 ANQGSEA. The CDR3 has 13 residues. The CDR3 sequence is CSVVAGGYNEQFF. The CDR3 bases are TGCAGCGTTGTAGCGGGGGGTTACAATGAGCAGTTCTTC.

CDR3 nucleotides: TGTGCCAGCAGGGCGAGGGGGCGGCCCTCCTACGAGCAGTACTTC. Its translation: CASRARGRPSYEQYF. This chain links TRBV5-6 with TRBJ2-7; 7 nucleotides align to TRBD1. This CDR3 contains 15 residues. Germline V lookup: CDR1 SGHDT, CDR2 YYEEEE. V was pared by 5 bases and J by 0 bases, with 8 bases of the junction left unmatched.

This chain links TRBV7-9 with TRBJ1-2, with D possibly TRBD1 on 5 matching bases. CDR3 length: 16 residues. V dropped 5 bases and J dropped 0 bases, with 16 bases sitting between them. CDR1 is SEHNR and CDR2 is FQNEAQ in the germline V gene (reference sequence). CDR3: CASSPEAKGTNYGYTF. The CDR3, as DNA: TGTGCCAGCAGCCCCGAGGCCAAGGGGACTAACTATGGCTACACCTTC.

In DNA form, the CDR3 reads TGTGCCAGCAGCCAAGATAGAAACGAGCAGTACTTC. Amino acids: CASSQDRNEQYF. The V call is TRBV14, the J call TRBJ2-7; D remains unclear. CDR3 size: 12 residues. Trimming removed 0 bases from V and 5 bases from J, with 5 bases in between. Germline CDR1 is SGHDN and CDR2 is FVKESK. Based on the CDR3 plus reference TRBV14 and TRBJ2-7, the full variable domain is EAGVTQFPSHSVIEKGQTVTLRCDPISGHDNLYWYRRVMGKEIKFLLHFVKESKQDESGMPNNRFLAERTGGTYSTLKVQPAELEDSGVYFCASSQDRNEQYFGPGTRLTVT.

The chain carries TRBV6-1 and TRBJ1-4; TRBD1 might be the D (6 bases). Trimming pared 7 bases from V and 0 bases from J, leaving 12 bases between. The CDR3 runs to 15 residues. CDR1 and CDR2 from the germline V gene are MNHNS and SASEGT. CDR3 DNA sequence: TGTGCCAGCATGACCCGACAGGCAACTAATGAAAAACTGTTTTTT. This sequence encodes CASMTRQATNEKLFF.

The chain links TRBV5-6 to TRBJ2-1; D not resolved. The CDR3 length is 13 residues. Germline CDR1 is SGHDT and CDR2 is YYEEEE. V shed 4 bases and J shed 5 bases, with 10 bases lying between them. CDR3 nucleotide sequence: TGTGCCAGCAGCGGCGGCCGAAACAATGAGCAGTTCTTC. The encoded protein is CASSGGRNNEQFF.

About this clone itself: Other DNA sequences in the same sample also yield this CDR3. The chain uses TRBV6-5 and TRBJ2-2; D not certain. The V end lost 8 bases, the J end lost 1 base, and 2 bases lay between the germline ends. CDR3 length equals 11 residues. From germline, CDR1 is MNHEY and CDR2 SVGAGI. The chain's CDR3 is CASRNTGELFF. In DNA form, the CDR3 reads TGTGCCAGCCGGAACACCGGGGAGCTGTTTTTT.

The CDR3 loop is CASSPLQTGGPKVVQPQHF. The CDR3 DNA follows: TGTGCCAGCAGCCCTCTCCAGACCGGGGGACCCAAGGTGGTACAGCCCCAGCATTTT. The chain recombines TRBV6-7 with TRBJ1-5; tentatively, D is TRBD1 (5 bases). Being an ORF, TRBV6-7 has a function that is uncertain. Trimming cost V 6 bases and J 7 bases, with 31 bases left between them. The CDR3 spans 19 residues.

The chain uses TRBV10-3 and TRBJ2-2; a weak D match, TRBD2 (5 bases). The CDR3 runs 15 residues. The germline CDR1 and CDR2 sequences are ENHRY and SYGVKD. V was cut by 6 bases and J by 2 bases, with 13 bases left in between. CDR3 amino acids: CAISAGLYNTGELFF. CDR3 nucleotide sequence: TGTGCCATCAGCGCCGGACTCTACAACACCGGGGAGCTGTTTTTT.

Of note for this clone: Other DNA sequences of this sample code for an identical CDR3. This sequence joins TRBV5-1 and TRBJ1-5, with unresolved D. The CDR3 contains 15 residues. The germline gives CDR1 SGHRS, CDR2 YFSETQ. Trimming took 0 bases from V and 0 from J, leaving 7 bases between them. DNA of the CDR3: TGCGCCAGCAGCTTGGCCGGGTATAGCAATCAGCCCCAGCATTTT. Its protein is CASSLAGYSNQPQHF.

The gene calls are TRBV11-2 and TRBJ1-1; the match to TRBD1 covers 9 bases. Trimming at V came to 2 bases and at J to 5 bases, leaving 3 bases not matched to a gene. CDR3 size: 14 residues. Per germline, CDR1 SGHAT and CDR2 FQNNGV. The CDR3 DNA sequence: TGTGCCAGCAGCTTAACAGGGGGCGCGACTGAAGCTTTCTTT. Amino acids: CASSLTGGATEAFF.

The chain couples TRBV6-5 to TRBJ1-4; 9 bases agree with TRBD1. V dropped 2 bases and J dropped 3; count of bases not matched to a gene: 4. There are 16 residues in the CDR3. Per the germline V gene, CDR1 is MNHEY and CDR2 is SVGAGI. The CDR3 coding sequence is TGTGCCAGCAGTTACGCAGGGACAGGGTCTAATGAAAAACTGTTTTTT. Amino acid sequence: CASSYAGTGSNEKLFF.

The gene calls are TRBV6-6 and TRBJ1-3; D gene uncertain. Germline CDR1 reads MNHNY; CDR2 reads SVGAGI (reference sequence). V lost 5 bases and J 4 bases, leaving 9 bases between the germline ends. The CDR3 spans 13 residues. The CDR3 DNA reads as TGTGCCAGCAGTATCCTCGGAGGAAACACCATATATTTT. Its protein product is CASSILGGNTIYF.

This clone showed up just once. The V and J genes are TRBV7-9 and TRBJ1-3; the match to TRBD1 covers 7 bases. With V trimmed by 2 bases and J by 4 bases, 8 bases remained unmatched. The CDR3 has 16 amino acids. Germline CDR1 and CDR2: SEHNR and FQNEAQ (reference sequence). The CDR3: CASSLSGTAVGNTIYF. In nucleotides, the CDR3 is TGTGCCAGCAGCTTAAGCGGGACAGCGGTAGGAAACACCATATATTTT.

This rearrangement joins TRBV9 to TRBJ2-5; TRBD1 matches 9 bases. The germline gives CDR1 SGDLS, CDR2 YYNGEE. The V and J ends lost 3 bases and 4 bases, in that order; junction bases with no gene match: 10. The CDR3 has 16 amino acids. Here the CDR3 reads CASSAATGGGVETQYF. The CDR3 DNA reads TGTGCCAGCAGCGCCGCCACAGGGGGCGGGGTAGAGACCCAGTACTTC.

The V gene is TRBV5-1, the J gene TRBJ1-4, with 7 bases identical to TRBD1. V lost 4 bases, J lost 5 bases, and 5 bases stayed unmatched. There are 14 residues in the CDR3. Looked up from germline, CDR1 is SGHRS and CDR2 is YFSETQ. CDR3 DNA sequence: TGCGCCAGCAGCCTCAGGGGGGAAAATGAAAAACTGTTTTTT. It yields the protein CASSLRGENEKLFF.

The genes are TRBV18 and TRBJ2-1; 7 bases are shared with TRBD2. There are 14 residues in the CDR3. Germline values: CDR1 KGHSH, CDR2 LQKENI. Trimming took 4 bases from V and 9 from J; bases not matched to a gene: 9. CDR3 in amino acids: CASSQRGEGPEQFF. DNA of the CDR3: TGTGCCAGCTCACAAAGAGGGGAGGGGCCTGAGCAGTTCTTC.